This entry lists 15 T cell receptor beta chains sequenced from one sample in a study of blood T cell repertoires in COVID-19. Sequencing used immunoSEQ multiplex PCR; TCRdb keeps in-frame clones, though not all of them. This table has 180,000 or so clones, about 80% appearing once. Sequencing input: peripheral blood. The receptors derive from a human donor with acute or convalescent COVID-19. The donor label of this sample is uncertain.

The rearrangement uses TRBV18 and TRBJ2-7, with TRBD2 as a possible D gene (6 bases). V was shortened by 0 bases and J by 2 bases, with 11 bases between the two germline ends. The CDR3 spans 15 residues. The germline gives CDR1 KGHSH, CDR2 LQKENI. The CDR3 sequence is CASSPPGLHAYEQYF. DNA for the CDR3: TGTGCCAGCTCACCACCGGGACTTCACGCCTACGAGCAGTACTTC.

This chain joins TRBV7-2 and TRBJ2-7; weak D call: TRBD2 (6 bases). Germline assignment: CDR1 SGHTA and CDR2 FQGNSA. There are 14 residues in the CDR3. Trimming pared 5 bases from V and 0 bases from J, leaving 11 bases between. CDR3 residues: CASSLQRASYEQYF. The CDR3 nucleotides read TGTGCCAGCAGCCTCCAGCGGGCCTCCTACGAGCAGTACTTC.

CDR3 DNA: TGTGCCAGCTCACCAGGGGGGGATGGCTTCATTCAGTACTTC. Protein product: CASSPGGDGFIQYF. J is TRBJ2-4 and V is TRBV18; 7 nucleotides align to TRBD2. CDR1 and CDR2 from the germline V gene are KGHSH and LQKENI. The V gene end was trimmed by 2 bases and the J gene end by 9 bases; junction bases not matched to a gene: 7. The CDR3 is 14 residues long.

This rearrangement joins TRBV9 to TRBJ2-2; perhaps TRBD1 as D (6 bases). Per the germline V gene, CDR1 is SGDLS and CDR2 is YYNGEE. Deletions cut 0 bases from V and 4 bases from J, with 16 bases between. This CDR3 spans 17 amino acids. CDR3 sequence reads: CASSVESGARGTGELFF. The CDR3 region has the DNA TGTGCCAGCAGCGTAGAATCAGGGGCTCGGGGCACCGGGGAGCTGTTTTTT. Full variable domain (remainder filled in from reference TRBV9 and TRBJ2-2): DSGVTQTPKHLITATGQRVTLRCSPRSGDLSVYWYQQSLDQGLQFLIQYYNGEERAKGNILERFSAQQFPDLHSELNLSSLELGDSALYFCASSVESGARGTGELFFGEGSRLTVL.

The chain combines TRBV2 with TRBJ1-1, with a weak D call TRBD1 (6 bases). V was pared by 8 bases and J by 6 bases, with 16 bases between. This CDR3 spans 13 amino acids. Germline V gene data show CDR1 as SNHLY and CDR2 as FYNNEI. The CDR3 sequence: CASAGRGRAEAFF. CDR3 coding DNA: TGTGCCAGCGCCGGCAGGGGAAGAGCTGAAGCTTTCTTT.

J is TRBJ2-4 and V is TRBV2; 8 nucleotides align to TRBD2. Germline CDR1 and CDR2: SNHLY and FYNNEI. This CDR3 comprises 15 residues. V lost 4 bases and J lost 1; bases outside the gene matches: 3. CDR3 coding DNA: TGTGCCAGCAGTGTCGAGCGGGGGGCCAAAAACATTCAGTACTTC. Encoded protein: CASSVERGAKNIQYF.

This sequence joins TRBV29-1 and TRBJ1-2; 7 nucleotides agree with TRBD1. Germline V gene sequence: CDR1 SQVTM, CDR2 ANQGSEA. The CDR3 runs to 14 residues. Germline trimming cut 3 bases from V and 0 bases from J; bases unmatched to any gene: 4. CDR3 coding DNA: TGCAGCGTTGAGGACAGGTACGCTAACTATGGCTACACCTTC. As protein: CSVEDRYANYGYTF.

The chain has TRBV2 and TRBJ1-2; the match to TRBD1 covers 8 bases. Trimming removed 4 bases from V and 8 bases from J; junction bases left unmatched: 15. The CDR3 is made up of 16 amino acids. Looked up from germline, CDR1 is SNHLY and CDR2 is FYNNEI. CDR3 nucleotides: TGTGCCAGCAGTGTGGGACCACCAGGGGGCGCGGAGGGCTACACCTTC. The encoded protein is CASSVGPPGGAEGYTF.

This chain uses TRBV25-1 with TRBJ1-1, with 7 bases identical to TRBD1. The CDR3 length is 13 residues. J was trimmed by 4 bases and V by 3 bases; bases with no gene match: 2. CDR1 is MGHDK and CDR2 is SYGVNS in the germline V gene. The CDR3 reads CASSDRGTTEAFF. The DNA of the CDR3 is TGTGCCAGCAGTGACAGGGGGACCACTGAAGCTTTCTTT.

The chain carries TRBV19 and TRBJ2-5; no clear D. The CDR3 extends over 14 amino acids. V was pared by 6 bases and J by 5 bases, with 16 bases between. Germline CDR1 is LNHDA and CDR2 is SQIVND (reference sequence). CDR3 amino acids: CASSKSAWWETQYF. CDR3 nucleotides: TGTGCCAGTAGCAAGAGTGCTTGGTGGGAGACCCAGTACTTC.

The rearrangement uses TRBV29-1 and TRBJ2-1; TRBD2 matches 10 bases. The CDR3 length is 14 residues. Looked up from germline, CDR1 is SQVTM and CDR2 is ANQGSEA. V trimming: 6 bases; J trimming: 2 bases; junction bases outside the gene matches: 4. CDR3 protein: CSVATSGAYNEQFF. In DNA form, the CDR3 reads TGCAGCGTGGCTACTAGCGGGGCCTACAATGAGCAGTTCTTC.

The chain combines TRBV14 with TRBJ2-2; unclear D gene. Germline assignment: CDR1 SGHDN and CDR2 FVKESK. Trimming left V 0 bases short and J 8 bases short, with 16 bases between. The length of the CDR3 is 16 residues. The CDR3 spells CASSQDNSPFGGELFF. DNA for the CDR3: TGTGCCAGCAGCCAAGATAATAGCCCCTTCGGAGGGGAGCTGTTTTTT.

Here the CDR3 reads CASSEAGQGRYGYTF. The CDR3 DNA reads as TGTGCCAGCAGTGAAGCGGGACAGGGGAGGTACGGCTACACCTTC. The chain links TRBV6-1 to TRBJ1-2; TRBD1 agrees at 10 bases. Looked up from germline, CDR1 is MNHNS and CDR2 is SASEGT. J was trimmed by 8 bases and V by 0 bases; bases with no gene match: 6. The length of the CDR3 is 15 residues.

In this sample, this clone turned up once. This chain links TRBV9 with TRBJ1-2, with a possible D match to TRBD1 (5 bases). Germline V CDR1 and CDR2: SGDLS, YYNGEE. Trimming cost V 0 bases and J 2 bases, with 8 bases left between them. The CDR3 has 14 residues. The CDR3 loop reads CASSVAQGNYGYTF. DNA of the CDR3: TGTGCCAGCAGCGTAGCTCAGGGAAACTATGGCTACACCTTC.

This chain uses TRBV4-1 with TRBJ2-5; 7 bases are a match to TRBD2. Germline V gene lookup returns CDR1 MGHRA and CDR2 YSYEKL. The CDR3 is made up of 16 amino acids. The V segment lost 4 bases and the J segment 2 bases; nucleotides outside the gene matches: 10. This CDR3 reads CASSPTWGGTQETQYF. The CDR3 DNA reads TGCGCCAGCAGCCCCACTTGGGGGGGAACTCAAGAGACCCAGTACTTC.